This T cell receptor (beta chain) is drawn from a study of CD8 T cell repertoires and HIV-1 epitope variants. Study overall: Equal numbers of autologous T cell-negative cells presented antigen to enriched T cells. Cultures ran about 9 days, with IL-2, IL-7 and IL-15 added on days 3 and 7.

TCRdb keeps only in-frame clones here, not all; method: immunoSEQ multiplex PCR. The table has about 95,000 clones, around 75% seen once. For this clone: Its antigen is not identified.

Points from the study as a whole: Nef KF9 drew about five clonotypes and HW9 one, without TAALDMSHF responses. The assay identified only TCR beta chains of antigen-proliferating T cells.

Between the trimmed V and J ends, which lost 0 bases and 7 bases, there was a span of 14 bases. Germline CDR1 SGHRS, CDR2 YFSETQ. This CDR3 spans 15 amino acids. The sequencing sample was made of uncultured baseline CD8+ T cells from peripheral blood mononuclear cells (PBMCs). This rearrangement joins TRBV5-1 to TRBJ2-1; D remains ambiguous. The TCR sequence derives from a male donor with HIV. The CDR3 nucleotides read TGCGCCAGCAGCTTGGCGTCCCTAGTATCTAATGAGCAGTTCTTC. It yields the protein CASSLASLVSNEQFF.